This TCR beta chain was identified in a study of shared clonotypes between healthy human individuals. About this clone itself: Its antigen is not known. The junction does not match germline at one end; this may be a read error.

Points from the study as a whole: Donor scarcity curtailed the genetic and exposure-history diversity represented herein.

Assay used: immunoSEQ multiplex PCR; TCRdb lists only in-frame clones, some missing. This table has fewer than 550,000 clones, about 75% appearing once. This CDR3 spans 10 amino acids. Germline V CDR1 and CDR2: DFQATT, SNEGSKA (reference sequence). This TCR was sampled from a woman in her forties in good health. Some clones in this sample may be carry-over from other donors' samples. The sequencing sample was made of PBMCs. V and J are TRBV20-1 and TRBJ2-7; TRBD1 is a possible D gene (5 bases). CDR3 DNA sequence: TGCAGTGCCGGTGGGGCATCACTACACTTC. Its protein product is CSAGGASLHF.